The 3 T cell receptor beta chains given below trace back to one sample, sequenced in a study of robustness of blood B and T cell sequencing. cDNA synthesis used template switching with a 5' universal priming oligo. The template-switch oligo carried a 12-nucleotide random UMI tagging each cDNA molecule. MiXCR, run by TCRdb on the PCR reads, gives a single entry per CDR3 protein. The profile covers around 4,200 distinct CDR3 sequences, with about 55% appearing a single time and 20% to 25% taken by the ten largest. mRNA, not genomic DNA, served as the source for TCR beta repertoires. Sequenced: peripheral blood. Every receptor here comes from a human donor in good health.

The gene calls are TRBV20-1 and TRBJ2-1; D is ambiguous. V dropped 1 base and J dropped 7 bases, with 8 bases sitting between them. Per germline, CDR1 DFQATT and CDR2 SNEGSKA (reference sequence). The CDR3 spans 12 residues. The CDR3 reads CSARAQANEQFF. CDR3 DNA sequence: TGCAGTGCTAGAGCCCAGGCTAATGAGCAGTTCTTC.

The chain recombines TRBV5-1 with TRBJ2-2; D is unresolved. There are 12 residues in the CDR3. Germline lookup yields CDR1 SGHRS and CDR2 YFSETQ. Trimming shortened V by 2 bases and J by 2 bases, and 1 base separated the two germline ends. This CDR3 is CASSFNTGELFF. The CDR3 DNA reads TGCGCCAGCAGCTTCAACACCGGGGAGCTGTTTTTT.

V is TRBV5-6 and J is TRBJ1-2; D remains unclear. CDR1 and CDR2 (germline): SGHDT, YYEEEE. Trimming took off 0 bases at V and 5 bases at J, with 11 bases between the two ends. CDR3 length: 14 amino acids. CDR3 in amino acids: CASSLDAKSYGYTF. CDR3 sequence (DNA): TGTGCCAGCAGCTTGGATGCGAAGAGTTATGGCTACACCTTC. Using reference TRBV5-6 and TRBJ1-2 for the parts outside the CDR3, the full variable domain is DAGVTQSPTHLIKTRGQQVTLRCSPKSGHDTVSWYQQALGQGPQFIFQYYEEEERQRGNFPDRFSGHQFPNYSSELNVNALLLGDSALYLCASSLDAKSYGYTFGSGTRLTVV.